This entry describes one TCR beta chain. It has no known antigen specificity. Per-base qualities were not stored, and no clone one base away is much larger. The sample comes from a study of cytomegalovirus exposure and HLA in healthy donors (dated by TCRdb to the late 2010s). Study-wide context: According to an earlier analysis of 550 to 700 of the donors, roughly 180 million T cells yielded over 100 million unique TCR beta sequences and more than 250 Gb of sequence data. About 300 gigabases of sequencing data and tens of millions of unique TCR sequences made up an early release that covered several hundred HLA-typed donors. Of the roughly 410 genotyped donors, approximately 80% were placed in the genetic ancestry cluster associated with self-reported Caucasian donors. The study aimed to test whether cataloging public T cell receptors could reveal signatures of past pathogen exposure. Using immunosequencing, the study profiled T cell repertoires from approximately 700 subjects and related those repertoires to cytomegalovirus serostatus. In addition to the first cohort of around 670 subjects, a separate validation cohort of approximately 120 different subjects was used. To predict cytomegalovirus infection status, the study combined high-throughput TCR immunosequencing, statistical association of individual TCRs with disease status, and machine learning. A later analysis re-examined previously published TCR beta repertoires from about 670 donors and added high-resolution HLA genotyping to investigate patterns of TCR occurrence. In the later analysis, no new phenotypic data were used to find candidate immune exposures; instead, reliance was placed on TCR beta sequences and their occurrence across donors. To decide whether each TCR beta V gene segment behaved as functional or pseudogenic, an earlier analysis of some 600 of the donors relied on high-throughput TCR beta sequencing. Alongside the repertoire data, information on donor age, sex, ethnicity and CMV serostatus was compiled. Genome-wide SNP genotypes for about 65% of the 666 donors were used in a later genetic analysis, which treated that subset as a discovery cohort. All discovery cohort repertoires had been generated on a single sequencing platform. Both class I and class II loci were covered by HLA typing, at four-digit resolution. Typing coverage differed by locus: A, B, C, DRB1 and DQB1 were typed in roughly 620-630 donors, DQA1 in 522, DPA1 in approximately 610, and DPB1 in 400 to 490. Roughly five DR-DQ haplotypes were treated as single units for association and clustering because of strong linkage in the cohort. Among some 410 genotyped donors of the cohort, an average of approximately 240,000 unique TCR beta nucleotide sequences were sequenced per donor, around 20% of them non-productive. Results the study describes overall, beyond this receptor: A later analysis found that most CMV-associated TCR beta chains appeared HLA-restricted, with HLA associations seemingly driven largely by CMV exposure. Three of the identified cytomegalovirus-associated TCR beta chains were confirmed in vitro to be specific for cytomegalovirus antigens. A total of fewer than 200 TCR beta chains were listed by the study as associated with cytomegalovirus. Because some donors lacked HLA typing at each locus, the association tests relied only on the typed subset. Immune exposure information for the cohort was limited to CMV serostatus. Sequencing depth was assumed to be roughly uniform across donors in the presence/absence analyses, though that assumption may not hold. In an earlier analysis of around 600 of the donors, most TCR beta V segments appeared in productive rearrangements about 87% or about 30% of the time, broadly matching IMGT annotations. In a later genetic analysis, fewer N-insertions in productive TCRs were reported among donors in an Asian-associated ancestry cluster than the roughly 700-donor mean. Assigning TCR associations to individual alleles was difficult when HLA alleles, especially DR and DQ, strongly co-occurred. The earlier analysis of 587 of the donors excluded seventeen rarely observed V segments, including chromosome 9 orphons, because counts were too low. The authors suggested that the approach could potentially be generalized to other disease states and immunological phenotypes. Linkage disequilibrium might explain the correlated functional status among segregating V segments, but an unknown experimental factor could not be excluded. The sequencing pipeline was judged likely to have produced a cluster of highly shared sequence variants as a technical artifact. The 87-base-pair reads could not distinguish some IMGT-functional V segments, including TRBV6-2 and TRBV6-3, so those segments were excluded. In both the original and validation cohorts, the classifier was reported to diagnose cytomegalovirus status with high specificity and sensitivity. A later analysis found that TCR association rates varied across HLA loci, with DRB1 alleles showing the most associated TCRs and HLA-C alleles the fewest. Specific HLA alleles were associated with 15,000 to 20,000 TCR beta sequences at a false discovery rate of 0.05 in a later analysis. A later genetic analysis associated a missense DCLRE1C variant with V-gene and J-gene trimming of TCR beta chains, and an independent cohort replicated the association. In a later analysis, HLA-associated TCR beta chains showed more clonal expansion and lower generation probabilities than non-associated chains that were equally common. A further reported finding was that TCR beta sequences accurately predicted the HLA-A and HLA-B alleles for most subjects in the first cohort. Several of the top co-occurrence clusters appeared to be linked to parvovirus B19, influenza, CMV and Epstein-Barr virus, according to a later analysis. Most TCR sequences were seen in very few donors, while some public TCRs were found in many individuals. In this cohort, only TCR beta chains were sequenced, and detectable features were limited by the absence of alpha or paired-chain data.

The library was built by means of the immunoSEQ multiplex PCR assay. A mixture of 60 forward primers for TCR Vbeta segments and 13 reverse primers for TCR Jbeta segments was used in the multiplex PCR. The CDR3 region of rearranged TCR beta genes was amplified from genomic DNA with a multiplex PCR assay. The amplified TCR beta libraries were sequenced on the Illumina HiSeq System as 87-base-pair reads. Turning to the authors' computational methods: A later analysis tallied around 82 million unique TCR beta chains across the 700 or so repertoires, and roughly 11 million of those chains were shared by two or more donors. A nearest-neighbor algorithm error-corrected the raw reads and collapsed the reads into unique sequences, merging closely related sequences to remove PCR and sequencing errors. To assign V, D and J gene segments, CDR3 sequences were aligned to IMGT reference sequences. Each retained sequence needed at least a six-nucleotide match to both a V gene segment and a J gene segment. A rearrangement was called productive if the CDR3 had no stop codons and remained in frame with V and J, and every other rearrangement was called non-productive. Following IMGT convention, CDR3 was defined as the stretch from the second conserved V-encoded cysteine to the conserved J-encoded phenylalanine. The earlier analysis of more than 450 of the donors excluded sequences that lacked an unambiguous match to a single V gene segment. An earlier analysis of under 750 of the donors called V segments functional above 56.7% productive rearrangements and segregating when the between-donor standard deviation exceeded 5%. To diagnose cytomegalovirus status from the catalog of TCR beta chain sequences, a statistical classification framework was built. In a later analysis, V and J genes were assigned by comparing TCR nucleotide sequences against IMGT/GENE-DB human TR gene sequences. A later analysis assigned CDR3 sequences and most-parsimonious VDJ recombination scenarios with the TCRdist pipeline. In a later analysis, every TCR beta chain was defined by the combination of its CDR3 amino acid sequence and its V-gene family, and reads without a unique V-gene family were dropped. In a later analysis, 450 to 600 highly shared, low-generation-probability nucleotide sequences were removed to address suspected cross-contamination and a sequencing artifact. For each public chain, a later analysis derived a clonal expansion index from normalized ranks of inferred template counts within each repertoire. A later analysis computed generation probabilities with a VDJ recombination model fitted to out-of-frame rearrangements, and checked the results against IGoR. A later analysis scored TCR-TCR, TCR-HLA and TCR-CMV co-occurrence with hypergeometric tests, applying a repertoire-size bias correction to TCR pairs. In a later analysis, false discovery rates were estimated by permuting HLA or CMV assignments 20 times. In a later analysis, co-occurring TCRs were grouped using DBSCAN, with TCRdist sequence similarity added in when clustering inside HLA-allele-positive subsets. Repertoires with fewer than 30,000 or more than 120,000 public chains, plus five repertoires with anomalous nucleotide sharing, were excluded from co-occurrence clustering. The immuneACCESS repertoire file appears here via TCRdb, limited to in-frame rearrangements. These files lack a portion of the clones; in checked studies, under half of the deficit traces to unresolved V genes, and the cause of the others is not known. Clone size and V and J calls were adopted from that table, with D and trimming inferred from the DNA. The sample contains under 70,000 clones, 70% to 90% of them found a single time. The leading ten clones occupy 2% of the sample.

The cohort consisted of 650 to 700 healthy bone marrow donors. At the time of sampling, every cohort member was nominally healthy, though immune exposures that went unrecorded were likely present. The donor tested CMV seronegative and was one of the 352 seronegative cohort members. A peripheral blood sample was collected from each donor, and TCR beta sequencing was performed on peripheral blood mononuclear cells. Genomic DNA extraction from the blood cell samples was performed with the Qiagen DNeasy Blood Extraction Kit. From the germline V gene, CDR1 is LGHNA and CDR2 is YSLEER. There are 21 amino acids in the CDR3, from cysteine to phenylalanine inclusive. Only CDR3 DNA remains: 63 bases, in frame from the first base. At the junction V is shortened by 0 bases and J by 3 bases; bases outside the gene matches: 17.

Specimen: PBMCs. The V gene is TRBV4-3 and the J gene is TRBJ2-2, with 9 middle bases fitting TRBD2. The sequence derives from a young woman in good health and CMV-seronegative. The DNA is as follows: TGCGCCAGCAGCCAAGATTACCTCTTTAGCGGGAGAGCCGCGGACACCGGGGAGCTGTTTTTT. Translation gives CASSQDYLFSGRAADTGELFF.